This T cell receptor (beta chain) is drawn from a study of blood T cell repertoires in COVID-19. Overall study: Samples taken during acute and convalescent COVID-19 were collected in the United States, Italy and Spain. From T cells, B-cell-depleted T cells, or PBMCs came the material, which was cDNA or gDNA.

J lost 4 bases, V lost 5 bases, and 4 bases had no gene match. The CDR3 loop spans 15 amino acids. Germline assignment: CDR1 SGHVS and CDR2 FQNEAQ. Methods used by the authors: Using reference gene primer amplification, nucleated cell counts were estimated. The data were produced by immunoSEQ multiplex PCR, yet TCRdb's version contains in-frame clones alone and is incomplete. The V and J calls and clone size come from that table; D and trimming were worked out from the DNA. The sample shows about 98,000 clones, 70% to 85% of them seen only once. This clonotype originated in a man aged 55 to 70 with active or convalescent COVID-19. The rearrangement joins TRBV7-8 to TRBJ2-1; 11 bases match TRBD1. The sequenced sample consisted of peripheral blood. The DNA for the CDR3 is TGTGCCAGCAGCAAGGGACAGGGGGTTTACAATGAGCAGTTCTTC. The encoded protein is CASSKGQGVYNEQFF.